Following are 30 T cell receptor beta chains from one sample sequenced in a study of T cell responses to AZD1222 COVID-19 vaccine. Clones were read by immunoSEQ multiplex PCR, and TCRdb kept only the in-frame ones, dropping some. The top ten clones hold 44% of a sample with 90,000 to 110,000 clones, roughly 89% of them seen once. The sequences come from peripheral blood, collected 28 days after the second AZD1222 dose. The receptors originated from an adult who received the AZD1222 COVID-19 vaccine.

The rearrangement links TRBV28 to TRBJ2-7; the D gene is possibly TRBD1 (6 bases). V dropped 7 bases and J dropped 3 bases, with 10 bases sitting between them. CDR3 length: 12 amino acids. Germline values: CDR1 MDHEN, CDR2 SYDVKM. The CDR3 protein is CASNRGFYEQYF. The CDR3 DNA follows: TGTGCCAGCAATAGGGGGTTCTACGAGCAGTACTTC.

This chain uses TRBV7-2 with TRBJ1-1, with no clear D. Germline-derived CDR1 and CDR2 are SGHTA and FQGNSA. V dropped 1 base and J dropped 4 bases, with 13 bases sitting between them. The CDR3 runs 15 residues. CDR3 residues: CASSLGQAWGTEAFF. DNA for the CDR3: TGTGCCAGCAGCTTAGGCCAGGCCTGGGGCACTGAAGCTTTCTTT.

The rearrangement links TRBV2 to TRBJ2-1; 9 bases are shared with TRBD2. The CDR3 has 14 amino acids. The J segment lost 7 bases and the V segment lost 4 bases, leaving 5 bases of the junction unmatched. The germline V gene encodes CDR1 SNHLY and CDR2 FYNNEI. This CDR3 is CASSGLAAVNEQFF. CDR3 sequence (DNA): TGTGCCAGCAGTGGACTAGCGGCCGTTAATGAGCAGTTCTTC.

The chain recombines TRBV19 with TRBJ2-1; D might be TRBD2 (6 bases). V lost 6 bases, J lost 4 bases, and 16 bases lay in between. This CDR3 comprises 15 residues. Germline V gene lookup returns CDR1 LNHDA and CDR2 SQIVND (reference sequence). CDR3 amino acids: CASSPRRATYNEQFF. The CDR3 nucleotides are TGTGCCAGTAGCCCTAGGAGGGCAACATACAATGAGCAGTTCTTC. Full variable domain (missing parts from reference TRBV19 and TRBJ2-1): DGGITQSPKYLFRKEGQNVTLSCEQNLNHDAMYWYRQDPGQGLRLIYYSQIVNDFQKGDIAEGYSVSREKKESFPLTVTSAQKNPTAFYLCASSPRRATYNEQFFGPGTRLTVL.

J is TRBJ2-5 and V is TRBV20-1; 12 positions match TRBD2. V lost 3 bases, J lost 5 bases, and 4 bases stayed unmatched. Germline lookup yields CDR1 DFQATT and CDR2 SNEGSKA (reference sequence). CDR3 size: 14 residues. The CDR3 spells CSASRTSGTETQYF. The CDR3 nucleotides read TGCAGTGCTAGTAGGACTAGCGGGACGGAGACCCAGTACTTC.

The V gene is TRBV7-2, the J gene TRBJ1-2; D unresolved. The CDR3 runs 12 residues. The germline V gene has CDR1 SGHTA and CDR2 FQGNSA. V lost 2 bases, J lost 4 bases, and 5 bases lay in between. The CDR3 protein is CASSLWGYGYTF. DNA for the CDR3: TGTGCCAGCAGCTTATGGGGCTATGGCTACACCTTC.

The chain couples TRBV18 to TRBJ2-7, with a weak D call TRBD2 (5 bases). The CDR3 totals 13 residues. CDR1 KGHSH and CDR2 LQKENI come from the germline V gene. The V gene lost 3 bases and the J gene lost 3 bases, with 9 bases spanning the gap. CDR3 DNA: TGTGCCAGCTCACCGCTGGCGGGCTACGAGCAGTACTTC. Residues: CASSPLAGYEQYF.

The CDR3 nucleotides read TGTGCCAGCAGTTTAATGTCCCCGAGCTCTGGGGCCAACGTCCTGACTTTC. Its protein product is CASSLMSPSSGANVLTF. The genes are TRBV27 and TRBJ2-6; D is undetermined. Trimming shortened V by 2 bases and J by 0 bases, and 11 bases separated the two germline ends. The CDR3 is 17 residues long. CDR1 is MNHEY, CDR2 SMNVEV, per germline (reference sequence).

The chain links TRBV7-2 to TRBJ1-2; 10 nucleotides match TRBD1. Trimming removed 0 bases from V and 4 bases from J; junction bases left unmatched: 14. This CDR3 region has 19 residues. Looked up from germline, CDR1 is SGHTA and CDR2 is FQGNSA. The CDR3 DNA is TGTGCCAGCAGCTTAGCCCTGGACAGGGGGGTCCCCGGCCTCTATGGCTACACCTTC. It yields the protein CASSLALDRGVPGLYGYTF. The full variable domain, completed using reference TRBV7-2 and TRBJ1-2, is GAGVSQSPSNKVTEKGKDVELRCDPISGHTALYWYRQSLGQGLEFLIYFQGNSAPDKSGLPSDRFSAERTGGSVSTLTIQRTQQEDSAVYLCASSLALDRGVPGLYGYTFGSGTRLTVV.

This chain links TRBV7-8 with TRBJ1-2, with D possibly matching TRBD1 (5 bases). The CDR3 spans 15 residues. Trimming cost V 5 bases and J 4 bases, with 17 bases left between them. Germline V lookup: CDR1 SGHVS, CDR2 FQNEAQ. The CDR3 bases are TGTGCCAGCAGCATAAAAGCCTTCCAGGGCTATGGCTACACCTTC. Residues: CASSIKAFQGYGYTF.

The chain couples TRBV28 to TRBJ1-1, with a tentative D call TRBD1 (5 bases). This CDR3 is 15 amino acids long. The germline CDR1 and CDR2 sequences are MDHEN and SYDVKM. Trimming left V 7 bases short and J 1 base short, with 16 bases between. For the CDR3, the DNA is TGTGCCAGCACAATGGGGCCCCCCAGGAACACTGAAGCTTTCTTT. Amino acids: CASTMGPPRNTEAFF.

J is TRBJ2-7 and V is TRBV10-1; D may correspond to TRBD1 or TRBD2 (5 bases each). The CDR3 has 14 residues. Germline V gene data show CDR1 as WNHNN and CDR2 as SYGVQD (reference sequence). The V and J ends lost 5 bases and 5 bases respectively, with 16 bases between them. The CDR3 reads CASSKGRDQHEQYF. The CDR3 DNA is TGCGCCAGCAGTAAAGGACGGGACCAACACGAGCAGTACTTC.

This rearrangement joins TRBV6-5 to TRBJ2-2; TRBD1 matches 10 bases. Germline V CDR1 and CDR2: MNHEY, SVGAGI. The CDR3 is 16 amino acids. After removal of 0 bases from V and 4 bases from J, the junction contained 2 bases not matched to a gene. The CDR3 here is CASSYSRTGGTGELFF. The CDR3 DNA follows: TGTGCCAGCAGTTACTCTAGGACAGGGGGCACCGGGGAGCTGTTTTTT.

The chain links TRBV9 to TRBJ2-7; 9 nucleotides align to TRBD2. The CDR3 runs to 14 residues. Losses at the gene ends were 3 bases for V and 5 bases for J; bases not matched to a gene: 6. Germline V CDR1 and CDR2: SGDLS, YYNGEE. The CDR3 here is CASSEIAGADEQYF. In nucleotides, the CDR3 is TGTGCCAGCAGCGAAATAGCGGGAGCGGACGAGCAGTACTTC.

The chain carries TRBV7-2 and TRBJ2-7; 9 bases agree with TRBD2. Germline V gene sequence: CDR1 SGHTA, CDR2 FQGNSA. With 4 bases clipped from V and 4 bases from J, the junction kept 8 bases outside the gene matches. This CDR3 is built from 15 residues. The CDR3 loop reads CASSSPVGLAYEQYF. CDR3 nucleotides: TGTGCCAGCAGCTCCCCGGTGGGACTAGCTTACGAGCAGTACTTC.

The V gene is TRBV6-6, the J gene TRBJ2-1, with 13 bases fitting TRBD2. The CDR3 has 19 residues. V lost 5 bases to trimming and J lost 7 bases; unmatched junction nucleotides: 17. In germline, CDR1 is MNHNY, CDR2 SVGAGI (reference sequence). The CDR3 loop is CASSRGRDETSGRSNEQFF. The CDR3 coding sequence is TGTGCCAGCAGTCGAGGGAGGGATGAGACTAGCGGGAGGAGTAATGAGCAGTTCTTC.

The CDR3 DNA sequence: TGCGCCAGCAGCTGGACTAGCGGGAACGCAGATACGCAGTATTTT. Amino acid sequence: CASSWTSGNADTQYF. The gene calls are TRBV5-1 and TRBJ2-3; TRBD2 matches 12 bases. V shed 3 bases, J shed 4 bases, and the junction held 3 bases outside the gene matches. CDR3 size: 15 residues. Germline V gene data show CDR1 as SGHRS and CDR2 as YFSETQ.

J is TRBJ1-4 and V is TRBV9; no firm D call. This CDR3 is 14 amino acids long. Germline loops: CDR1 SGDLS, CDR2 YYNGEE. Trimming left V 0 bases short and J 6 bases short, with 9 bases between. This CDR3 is CASSVGVGYEKLFF. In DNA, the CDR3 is TGTGCCAGCAGCGTAGGGGTGGGGTATGAAAAACTGTTTTTT.

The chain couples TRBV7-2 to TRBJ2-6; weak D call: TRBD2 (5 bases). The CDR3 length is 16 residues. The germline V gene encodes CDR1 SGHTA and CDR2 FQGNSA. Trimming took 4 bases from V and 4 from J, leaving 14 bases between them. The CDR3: CASSSQRVIGANVLTF. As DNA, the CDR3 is TGTGCCAGCAGCTCACAGAGGGTTATAGGGGCCAACGTCCTGACTTTC. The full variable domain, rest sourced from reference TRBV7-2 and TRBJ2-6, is GAGVSQSPSNKVTEKGKDVELRCDPISGHTALYWYRQSLGQGLEFLIYFQGNSAPDKSGLPSDRFSAERTGGSVSTLTIQRTQQEDSAVYLCASSSQRVIGANVLTFGAGSRLTVL.

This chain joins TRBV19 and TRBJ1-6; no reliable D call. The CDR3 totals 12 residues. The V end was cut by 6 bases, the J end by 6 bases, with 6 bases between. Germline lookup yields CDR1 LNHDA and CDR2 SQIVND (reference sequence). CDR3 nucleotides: TGTGCCAGTAGCCGAGTTAATTCACCCCTCCACTTT. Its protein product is CASSRVNSPLHF.

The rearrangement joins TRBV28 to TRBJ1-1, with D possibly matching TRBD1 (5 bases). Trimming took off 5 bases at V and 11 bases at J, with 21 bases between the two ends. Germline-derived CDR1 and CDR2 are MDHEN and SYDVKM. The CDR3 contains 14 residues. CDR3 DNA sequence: TGTGCCAGCAGTCAGCCTGGGGCTGGAACTTTGGCTTTCTTT. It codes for CASSQPGAGTLAFF.

CDR3 protein: CASSLWTSGANTGELFF. As DNA, the CDR3 is TGTGCCAGCAGTTTATGGACTAGCGGAGCGAACACCGGGGAGCTGTTTTTT. The chain recombines TRBV28 with TRBJ2-2; 9 bases are shared with TRBD2. The CDR3 is 17 amino acids. The junction had 2 bases not matched to a gene; V was cut back by 0 bases and J by 0 bases. From germline, CDR1 is MDHEN and CDR2 SYDVKM. Using reference TRBV28 and TRBJ2-2 for the parts outside the CDR3, the full variable domain is DVKVTQSSRYLVKRTGEKVFLECVQDMDHENMFWYRQDPGLGLRLIYFSYDVKMKEKGDIPEGYSVSREKKERFSLILESASTNQTSMYLCASSLWTSGANTGELFFGEGSRLTVL.

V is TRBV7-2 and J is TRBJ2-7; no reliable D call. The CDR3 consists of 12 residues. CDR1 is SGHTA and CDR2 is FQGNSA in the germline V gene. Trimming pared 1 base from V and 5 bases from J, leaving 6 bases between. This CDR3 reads CASSLGGHEQYF. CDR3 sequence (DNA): TGTGCCAGCAGCTTAGGAGGTCACGAGCAGTACTTC.

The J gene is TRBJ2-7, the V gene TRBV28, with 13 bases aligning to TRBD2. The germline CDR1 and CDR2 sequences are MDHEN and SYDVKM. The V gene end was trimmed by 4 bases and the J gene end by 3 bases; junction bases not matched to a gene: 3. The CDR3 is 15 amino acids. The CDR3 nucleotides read TGTGCCAGCAGTTGGACTAGCGGGAGAGGCTACGAGCAGTACTTC. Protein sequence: CASSWTSGRGYEQYF.

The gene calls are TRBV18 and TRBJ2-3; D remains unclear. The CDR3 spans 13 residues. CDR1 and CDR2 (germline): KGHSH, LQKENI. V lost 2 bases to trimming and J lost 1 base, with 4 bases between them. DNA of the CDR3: TGTGCCAGCTCACCAGGGGGCACAGATACGCAGTATTTT. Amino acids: CASSPGGTDTQYF.

The CDR3 reads CATSSGQGGYADTQYF. CDR3 bases: TGTGCCACCAGCTCGGGACAGGGGGGATACGCAGATACGCAGTATTTT. The chain recombines TRBV15 with TRBJ2-3; TRBD1 agrees at 11 bases. CDR3 length: 16 amino acids. Trimming removed 5 bases from V and 4 bases from J; junction bases left unmatched: 8. CDR1 and CDR2 (germline): LNHNV, YYDKDF (reference sequence).

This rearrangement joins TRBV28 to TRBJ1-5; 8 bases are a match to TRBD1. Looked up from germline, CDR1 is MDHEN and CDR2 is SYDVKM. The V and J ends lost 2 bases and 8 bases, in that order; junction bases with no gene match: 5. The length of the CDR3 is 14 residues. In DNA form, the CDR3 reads TGTGCCAGCAGTTTAGACAGGGGAAGAAAGCCCCAGCATTTT. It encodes CASSLDRGRKPQHF.

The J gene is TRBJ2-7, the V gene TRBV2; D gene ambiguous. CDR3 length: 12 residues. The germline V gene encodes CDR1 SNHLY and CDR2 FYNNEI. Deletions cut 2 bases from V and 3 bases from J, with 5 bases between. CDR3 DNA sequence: TGTGCCAGCAGTGAAATCGTCTACGAGCAGTACTTC. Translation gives CASSEIVYEQYF.

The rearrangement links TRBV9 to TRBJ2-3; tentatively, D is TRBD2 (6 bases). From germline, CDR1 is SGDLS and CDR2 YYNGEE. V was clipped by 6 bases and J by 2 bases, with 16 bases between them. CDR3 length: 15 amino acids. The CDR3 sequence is CASTYTGLNTDTQYF. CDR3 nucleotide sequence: TGTGCCAGCACATACACCGGACTAAACACAGATACGCAGTATTTT.

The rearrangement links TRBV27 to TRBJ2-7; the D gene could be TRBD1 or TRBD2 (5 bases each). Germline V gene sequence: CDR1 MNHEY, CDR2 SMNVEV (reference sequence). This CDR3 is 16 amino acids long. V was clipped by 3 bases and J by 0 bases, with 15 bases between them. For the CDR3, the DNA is TGTGCCAGCAGTTTGTTCTCGGGACGGACCTCCTACGAGCAGTACTTC. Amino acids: CASSLFSGRTSYEQYF.